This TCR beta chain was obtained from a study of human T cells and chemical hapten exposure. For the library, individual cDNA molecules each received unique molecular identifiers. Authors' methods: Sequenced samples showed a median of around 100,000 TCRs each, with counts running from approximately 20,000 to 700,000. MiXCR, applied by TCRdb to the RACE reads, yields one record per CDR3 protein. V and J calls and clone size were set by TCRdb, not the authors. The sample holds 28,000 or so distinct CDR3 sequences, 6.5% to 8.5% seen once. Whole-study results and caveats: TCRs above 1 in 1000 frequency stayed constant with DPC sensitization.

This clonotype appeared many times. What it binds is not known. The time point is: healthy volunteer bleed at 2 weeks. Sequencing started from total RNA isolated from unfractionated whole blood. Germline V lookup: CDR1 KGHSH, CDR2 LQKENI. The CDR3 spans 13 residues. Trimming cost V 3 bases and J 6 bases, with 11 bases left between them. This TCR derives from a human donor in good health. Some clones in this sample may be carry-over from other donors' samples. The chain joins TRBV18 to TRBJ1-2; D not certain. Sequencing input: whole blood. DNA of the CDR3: TGTGCCAGCTCACCGAGAGTTTCGGATGGCTACACCTTC. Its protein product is CASSPRVSDGYTF.